Listed below are T cell receptor beta chains from one sample, sequenced in a study of blood T cell repertoires in COVID-19. Profiled with immunoSEQ multiplex PCR; TCRdb holds only in-frame clones, not every one. The repertoire has some 51,000 clones, 90% of them found once; the top ten carry approximately 6.2%. Sequencing was done on a sample of peripheral blood. These receptor sequences come from a man aged 35 to 55 with acute or convalescent COVID-19. CDR3s include the opening cysteine and the closing phenylalanine or tryptophan. The size of a clone is reported for some rows only, either as once, few or many, or as a class for expanded clones.

size	J	V	CDR3
-	TRBJ1-5	TRBV15	CATSRDHESQHF
-	TRBJ2-7	TRBV6-5	CASSSYTGAGAYEQYF
-	TRBJ2-7	TRBV28	CASSTTGESSYEQYF
-	TRBJ1-5	TRBV19	CASSMSSSNQPQHF
-	TRBJ2-2	TRBV5-1	CASSQDRVGTGELFF
-	TRBJ1-1	TRBV7-9	CASSPPIPEDTEAFF
-	TRBJ1-5	TRBV27	CASSSRGTDSNQPQHF
-	TRBJ2-1	TRBV2	CASSDMGLAGVNEQFF
-	TRBJ2-7	TRBV5-5	CASSSGTGAYEQYF
-	TRBJ2-1	TRBV5-1	CASSSGSYNEQFF
-	TRBJ1-5	TRBV27	CASSTRGGAQPQHF
-	TRBJ2-1	TRBV14	CASSQTSGSRYEQFF
-	TRBJ2-1	TRBV5-6	CASSLGGLAGGPSEQFF
few	TRBJ1-2	TRBV29-1	CSVADFYGYTF
-	TRBJ1-2	TRBV11-3	CASSLREELGYTF
-	TRBJ1-2	TRBV7-9	CASSFMAEGDGYTF
-	TRBJ1-1	TRBV13	CASSLGRGQGWTEAFF
-	TRBJ1-1	TRBV3-1/TRBV3-2	CASSILSGQGLNTEAFF
-	TRBJ2-2	TRBV9	CASSVEWSITGELFF
-	TRBJ1-3	TRBV11-2	CASSPGLNTIYF
-	TRBJ2-1	TRBV6-5	CASSRQLGGDEQFF
-	TRBJ2-3	TRBV18	CASSPPGLDTDTQYF
-	TRBJ1-2	TRBV12-3/TRBV12-4	CASSGGGGYTF
-	TRBJ2-1	TRBV29-1	CSVARQGGKFF
once	TRBJ1-3	TRBV6-5	CASSYSGQGRGNTIYF
-	TRBJ2-7	TRBV5-1	CASSLAGEQYF
-	TRBJ2-3	TRBV24-1	CATSDVQGAGDTQYF
-	TRBJ1-2	TRBV19	CASSSQNYGYTF
-	TRBJ1-2	TRBV9	CASSVEGTENGYTF
-	TRBJ1-1	TRBV7-2	CASSLPRGQGSEAFF
-	TRBJ2-3	TRBV7-3	CASSPDYNGDTQYF
-	TRBJ2-1	TRBV7-9	CASSSDEFAGGLGDEQFF
-	TRBJ2-1	TRBV18	CASSPQQGHEQFF
-	TRBJ1-5	TRBV6-5	CASSSTGNQPQHF
once	TRBJ2-5	TRBV6-6	CASTASGSRETQYF
-	TRBJ2-7	TRBV6-5	CASTPSGSKASEQYF
-	TRBJ2-1	TRBV3-1/TRBV3-2	CASTDPTSGYNEQFF
-	TRBJ1-2	TRBV18	CASAGSPNYGYTF
-	TRBJ1-5	TRBV6-5	CASRRGGADNQPQHF
-	TRBJ2-1	TRBV30	CAWSAGTSGSHEQFF
-	TRBJ2-2	TRBV14	CASSQEEGAPLNTGELFF
once	TRBJ2-7	TRBV30	CAWTKDRGYEQYF
-	TRBJ2-6	TRBV7-8	CASSHRVIEDGGRVRFGANVLTF
few	TRBJ2-1	TRBV25-1	CASSAGRLAGRSYNEQFF
-	TRBJ2-5	TRBV14	CASSYRVQETQYF
few	TRBJ1-1	TRBV29-1	CSVKQGKGAEAFF
-	TRBJ2-2	TRBV19	CASSIGLAGGGVTGELFF
-	TRBJ1-3	TRBV11-3	CASSLGGDYSGNTIYF
-	TRBJ2-7	TRBV24-1	CATSESGQGGYEQYF
-	TRBJ2-3	TRBV12-3/TRBV12-4	CASRDTGTDTQYF
-	TRBJ2-3	TRBV25-1	CASSEFGRRETRTDTQYF